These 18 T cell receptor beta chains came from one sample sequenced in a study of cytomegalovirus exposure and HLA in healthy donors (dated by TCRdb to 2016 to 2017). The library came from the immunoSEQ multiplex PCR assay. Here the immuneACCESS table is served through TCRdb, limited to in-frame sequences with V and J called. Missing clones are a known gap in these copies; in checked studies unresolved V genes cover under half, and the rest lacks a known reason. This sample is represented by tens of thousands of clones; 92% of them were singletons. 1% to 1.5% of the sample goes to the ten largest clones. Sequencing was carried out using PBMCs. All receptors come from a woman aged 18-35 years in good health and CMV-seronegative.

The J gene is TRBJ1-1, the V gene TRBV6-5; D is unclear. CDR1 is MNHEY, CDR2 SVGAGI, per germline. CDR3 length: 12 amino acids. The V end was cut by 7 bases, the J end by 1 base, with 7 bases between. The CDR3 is CASTSRNTEAFF. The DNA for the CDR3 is TGTGCCAGCACCAGTCGGAACACTGAAGCTTTCTTT.

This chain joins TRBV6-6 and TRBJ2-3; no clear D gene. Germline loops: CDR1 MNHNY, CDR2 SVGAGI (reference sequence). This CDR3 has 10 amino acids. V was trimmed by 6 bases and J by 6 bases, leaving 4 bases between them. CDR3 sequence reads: CASSGDTQYF. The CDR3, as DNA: TGTGCCAGCAGCGGGGATACGCAGTATTTT.

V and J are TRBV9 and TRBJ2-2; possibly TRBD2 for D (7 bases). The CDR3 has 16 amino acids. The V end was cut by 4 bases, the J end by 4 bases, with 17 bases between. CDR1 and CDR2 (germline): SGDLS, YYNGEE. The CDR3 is CASSSDGGRGTGELFF. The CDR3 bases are TGTGCCAGCAGCTCAGACGGGGGGCGGGGCACCGGGGAGCTGTTTTTT.

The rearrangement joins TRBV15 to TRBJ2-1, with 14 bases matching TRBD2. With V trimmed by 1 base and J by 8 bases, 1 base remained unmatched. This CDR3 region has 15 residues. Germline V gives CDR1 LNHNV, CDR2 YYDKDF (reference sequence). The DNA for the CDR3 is TGTGCCACCAGCAGAGGGGGACTAGCGGGAGATGAGCAGTTCTTC. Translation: CATSRGGLAGDEQFF.

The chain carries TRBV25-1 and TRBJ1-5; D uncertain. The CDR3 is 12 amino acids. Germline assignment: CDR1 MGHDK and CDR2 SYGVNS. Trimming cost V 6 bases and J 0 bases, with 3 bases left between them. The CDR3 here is CASSYSNQPQHF. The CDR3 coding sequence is TGTGCCAGCAGCTATAGCAATCAGCCCCAGCATTTT.

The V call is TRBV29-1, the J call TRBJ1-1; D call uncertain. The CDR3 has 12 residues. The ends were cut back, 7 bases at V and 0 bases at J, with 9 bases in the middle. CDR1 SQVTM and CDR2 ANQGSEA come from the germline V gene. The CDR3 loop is CSGTVMNTEAFF. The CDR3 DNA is TGCAGCGGCACAGTAATGAACACTGAAGCTTTCTTT.

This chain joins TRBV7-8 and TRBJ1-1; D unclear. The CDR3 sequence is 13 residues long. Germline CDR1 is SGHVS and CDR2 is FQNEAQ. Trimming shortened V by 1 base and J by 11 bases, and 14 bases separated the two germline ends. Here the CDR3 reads CASSLGGQDWAFF. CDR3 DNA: TGTGCCAGCAGCTTAGGCGGGCAGGATTGGGCTTTCTTT.

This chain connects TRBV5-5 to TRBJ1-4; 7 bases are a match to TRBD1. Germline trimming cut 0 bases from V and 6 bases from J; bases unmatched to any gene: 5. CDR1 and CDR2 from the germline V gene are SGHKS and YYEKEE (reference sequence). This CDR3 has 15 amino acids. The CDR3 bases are TGTGCCAGCAGCTTGGGGGGACAGCCTGATGAAAAACTGTTTTTT. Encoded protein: CASSLGGQPDEKLFF.

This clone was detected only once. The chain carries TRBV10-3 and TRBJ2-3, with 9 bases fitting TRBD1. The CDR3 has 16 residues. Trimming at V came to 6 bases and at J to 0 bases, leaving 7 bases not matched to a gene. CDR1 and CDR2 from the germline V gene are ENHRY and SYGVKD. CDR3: CAIRPGQGGSTDTQYF. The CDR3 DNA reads TGTGCCATCAGACCGGGACAGGGTGGTAGCACAGATACGCAGTATTTT.

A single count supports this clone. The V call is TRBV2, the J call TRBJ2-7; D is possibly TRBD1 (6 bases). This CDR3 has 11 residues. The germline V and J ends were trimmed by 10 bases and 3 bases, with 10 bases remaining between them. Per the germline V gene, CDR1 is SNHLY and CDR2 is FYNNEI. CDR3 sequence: CATLQGYEQYF. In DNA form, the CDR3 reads TGTGCCACGCTACAGGGCTACGAGCAGTACTTC. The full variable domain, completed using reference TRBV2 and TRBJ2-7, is EPEVTQTPSHQVTQMGQEVILRCVPISNHLYFYWYRQILGQKVEFLVSFYNNEISEKSEIFDDQFSVERPDGSNFTLKIRSTKLEDSAMYFCATLQGYEQYFGPGTRLTVT.

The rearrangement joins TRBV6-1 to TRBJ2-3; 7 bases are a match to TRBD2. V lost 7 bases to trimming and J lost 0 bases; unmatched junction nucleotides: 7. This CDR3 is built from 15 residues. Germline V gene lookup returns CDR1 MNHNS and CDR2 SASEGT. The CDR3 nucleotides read TGTGCCAGCAATGCAGGAGCGGGGAGCACAGATACGCAGTATTTT. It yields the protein CASNAGAGSTDTQYF.

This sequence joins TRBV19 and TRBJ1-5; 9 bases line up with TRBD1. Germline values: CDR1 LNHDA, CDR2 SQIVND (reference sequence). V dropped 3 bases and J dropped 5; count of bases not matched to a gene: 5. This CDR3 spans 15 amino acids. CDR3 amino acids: CASSIDGTGYQPQHF. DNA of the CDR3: TGTGCCAGTAGTATTGATGGGACAGGGTATCAGCCCCAGCATTTT. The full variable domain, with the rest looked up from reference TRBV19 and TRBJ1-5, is DGGITQSPKYLFRKEGQNVTLSCEQNLNHDAMYWYRQDPGQGLRLIYYSQIVNDFQKGDIAEGYSVSREKKESFPLTVTSAQKNPTAFYLCASSIDGTGYQPQHFGDGTRLSIL.

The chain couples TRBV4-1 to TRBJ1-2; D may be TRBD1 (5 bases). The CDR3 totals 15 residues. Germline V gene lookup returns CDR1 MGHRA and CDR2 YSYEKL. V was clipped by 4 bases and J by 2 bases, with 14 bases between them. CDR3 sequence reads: CASSPTPTANYGYTF. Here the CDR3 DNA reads TGCGCCAGCAGCCCGACCCCGACAGCGAACTATGGCTACACCTTC.

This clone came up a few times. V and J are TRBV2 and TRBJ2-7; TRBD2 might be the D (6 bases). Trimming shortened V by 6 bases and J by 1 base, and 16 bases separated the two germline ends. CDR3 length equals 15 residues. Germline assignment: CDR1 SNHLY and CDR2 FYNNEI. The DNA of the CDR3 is TGTGCCAGCAGGGAGGGACTGTACCTTTCCTACGAGCAGTACTTC. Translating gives CASREGLYLSYEQYF.

The CDR3 here is CASSLEGGAEAFF. The CDR3 DNA is TGTGCCAGCAGCTTAGAGGGGGGGGCTGAAGCTTTCTTT. The V call is TRBV7-8, the J call TRBJ1-1; maybe TRBD1 (6 bases). Trimming removed 1 base at V and 6 bases at J, with 9 bases between. The germline gives CDR1 SGHVS, CDR2 FQNEAQ. The CDR3 runs 13 residues. The entire variable domain, with the rest obtained from reference TRBV7-8 and TRBJ1-1, is as follows: GAGVSQSPRYKVAKRGQDVALRCDPISGHVSLFWYQQALGQGPEFLTYFQNEAQLDKSGLPSDRFFAERPEGSVSTLKIQRTQQEDSAVYLCASSLEGGAEAFFGQGTRLTVV.

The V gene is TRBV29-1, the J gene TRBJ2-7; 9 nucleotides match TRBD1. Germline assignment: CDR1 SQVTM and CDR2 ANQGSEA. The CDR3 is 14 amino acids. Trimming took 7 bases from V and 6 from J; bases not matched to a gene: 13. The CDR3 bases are TGCAGCGCGGCCGAGACAGGGGGATTTGTCGAGCAGTACTTC. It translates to CSAAETGGFVEQYF.

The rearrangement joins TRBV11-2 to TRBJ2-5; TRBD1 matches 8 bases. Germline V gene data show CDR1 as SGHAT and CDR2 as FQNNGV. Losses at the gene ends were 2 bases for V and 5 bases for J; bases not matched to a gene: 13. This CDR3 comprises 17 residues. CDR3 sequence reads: CASSLIPGQATEETQYF. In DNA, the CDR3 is TGTGCCAGCAGCTTAATTCCGGGACAGGCCACGGAGGAGACCCAGTACTTC. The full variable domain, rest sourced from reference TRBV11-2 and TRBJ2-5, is EAGVAQSPRYKIIEKRQSVAFWCNPISGHATLYWYQQILGQGPKLLIQFQNNGVVDDSQLPKDRFSAERLKGVDSTLKIQPAKLEDSAVYLCASSLIPGQATEETQYFGPGTRLLVL.

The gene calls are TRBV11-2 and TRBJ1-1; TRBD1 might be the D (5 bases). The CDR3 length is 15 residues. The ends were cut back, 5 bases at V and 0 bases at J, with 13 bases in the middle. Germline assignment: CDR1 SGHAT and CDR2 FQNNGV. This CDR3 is CASSLAQGMNTEAFF. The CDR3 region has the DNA TGTGCCAGCAGCCTGGCCCAGGGCATGAACACTGAAGCTTTCTTT.